The 25 T cell receptor beta chains listed next were all sequenced from one sample in a study of T cells in localized non-small cell lung cancer. Profiled with immunoSEQ multiplex PCR; TCRdb holds only in-frame clones, not every one. The sample lists about 45,000 clones; roughly nine tenths were seen once. This specimen consisted of PBMCs, obtained before any cancer treatment. The receptor source for this set is a woman aged 35 to 75 with stage II lung adenocarcinoma.

This sequence joins TRBV6-1 and TRBJ1-1, with 10 nucleotides matching TRBD1. The germline V gene has CDR1 MNHNS and CDR2 SASEGT. CDR3 length equals 13 residues. V lost 7 bases to trimming and J lost 5 bases; unmatched junction nucleotides: 4. In DNA, the CDR3 is TGTGCCAGCAAGACAGGGGGCTTTACTGAAGCTTTCTTT. As protein: CASKTGGFTEAFF.

The rearrangement joins TRBV5-4 to TRBJ2-5; TRBD2 matches 9 bases. Unmatched junction bases numbered 6, after V lost 2 bases and J lost 4 bases. The CDR3 contains 15 residues. Germline V gene sequence: CDR1 SGHNT, CDR2 YYREEE (reference sequence). The CDR3 DNA is TGTGCCAGCAGCTTAGGAACTAGCGGGTTAGAGACCCAGTACTTC. This gives the protein CASSLGTSGLETQYF.

Turning to this clone: In the same sample, other DNA sequences code for this CDR3. The chain links TRBV5-1 to TRBJ2-7; 11 bases align to TRBD2. This CDR3 is built from 14 residues. V trimming: 6 bases; J trimming: 5 bases; junction bases outside the gene matches: 7. Germline V lookup: CDR1 SGHRS, CDR2 YFSETQ. The CDR3 reads CASTMGLADHEQYF. CDR3 nucleotide sequence: TGCGCCAGCACTATGGGACTAGCGGACCACGAGCAGTACTTC.

This sequence joins TRBV4-1 and TRBJ1-4, with D perhaps TRBD1 (6 bases). V was clipped by 2 bases and J by 0 bases, with 10 bases between them. This CDR3 has 16 residues. Germline V gene lookup returns CDR1 MGHRA and CDR2 YSYEKL. In DNA form, the CDR3 reads TGCGCCAGCAGCCAAAGGGGGTATGCAACTAATGAAAAACTGTTTTTT. It codes for CASSQRGYATNEKLFF.

The CDR3 loop is CASRLAGPYNEQFF. CDR3 sequence (DNA): TGTGCCAGCAGATTAGCGGGCCCCTACAATGAGCAGTTCTTC. This chain joins TRBV28 and TRBJ2-1; TRBD2 matches at 7 bases. The V gene's germline CDR1 is MDHEN and CDR2 SYDVKM. J lost 2 bases, V lost 6 bases, and 4 bases had no gene match. CDR3 length: 14 residues.

J is TRBJ1-5 and V is TRBV19, with no clear D. Deletions cut 3 bases from V and 5 bases from J, with 8 bases between. From germline, CDR1 is LNHDA and CDR2 SQIVND (reference sequence). The CDR3 is 13 residues long. CDR3 amino acids: CASSMDGDQPQHF. In DNA, the CDR3 is TGTGCCAGTAGTATGGACGGCGATCAGCCCCAGCATTTT.

The rearrangement links TRBV11-3 to TRBJ2-1; 11 nucleotides line up with TRBD2. CDR3 length: 18 residues. Germline V gene sequence: CDR1 SGHNT, CDR2 YENEEA. The V gene end was trimmed by 4 bases and the J gene end by 7 bases; junction bases not matched to a gene: 15. The CDR3 protein is CASSSGGFSGGATNEQFF. The CDR3 coding sequence is TGTGCCAGCAGCTCCGGCGGGTTTAGCGGGGGGGCCACAAATGAGCAGTTCTTC.

V gene TRBV6-9 combines with J gene TRBJ2-6, with D unresolved. Germline V gene sequence: CDR1 MNHGY, CDR2 SVAAGI. The CDR3 has 17 residues. With 4 bases removed from V and 5 bases from J, the gap between germline ends came to 18 bases. CDR3 DNA sequence: TGTGCCAGCAGTTTAACCGCACGACAAAGTCGGGCCAACGTCCTGACTTTC. Translating gives CASSLTARQSRANVLTF.

This clone was found once. A junction end diverges from the germline sequence, so it may reflect a read error. The chain combines TRBV11-1 with TRBJ2-5; 10 bases are a match to TRBD1. The J call may be mistaken, given a closer DNA end match to TRBJ2-7. This CDR3 is 16 amino acids long. Germline V gene lookup returns CDR1 SGHAT and CDR2 FQDESV (reference sequence). DNA for the CDR3: TGTGCCAGCACCTTAATCGGGACAGGGGAGACCTACGAGCAGTACTTC. Translated, it gives CASTLIGTGETYEQYF.

The rearrangement joins TRBV7-3 to TRBJ2-3; possibly TRBD2 for D (6 bases). Germline-derived CDR1 and CDR2 are SGHTA and FQGTGA. CDR3 length: 13 amino acids. The V end was cut by 7 bases, the J end by 5 bases, with 13 bases between. The CDR3 loop is CASNHRRGDTQYF. DNA of the CDR3: TGTGCCAGCAACCACCGGAGGGGAGATACGCAGTATTTT.

The rearrangement links TRBV6-1 to TRBJ1-1; D not resolved. The ends were cut back, 1 base at V and 0 bases at J, with 3 bases in the middle. CDR3 length equals 13 residues. Looked up from germline, CDR1 is MNHNS and CDR2 is SASEGT. The CDR3 reads CASSEGMNTEAFF. The CDR3 bases are TGTGCCAGCAGTGAAGGGATGAACACTGAAGCTTTCTTT.

The CDR3 sequence: CASSSRQGGWGSYEQYF. The CDR3 DNA is TGTGCCAGCAGCTCCCGACAGGGGGGCTGGGGCTCCTACGAGCAGTACTTC. The rearrangement joins TRBV5-4 to TRBJ2-7, with TRBD1 matching over 9 bases. Germline loops: CDR1 SGHNT, CDR2 YYREEE (reference sequence). J lost 0 bases, V lost 3 bases, and 10 bases had no gene match. CDR3 length: 17 residues.

The chain is built from TRBV28 and TRBJ2-1; D perhaps matches TRBD2 (5 bases). Germline V gene data show CDR1 as MDHEN and CDR2 as SYDVKM. V lost 2 bases and J lost 6, with 5 bases in between. The CDR3 is made up of 12 amino acids. CDR3 amino acids: CASSLSGNEQFF. CDR3 coding DNA: TGTGCCAGCAGTTTAAGCGGCAATGAGCAGTTCTTC.

This rearrangement joins TRBV10-3 to TRBJ1-1, with a tentative D call TRBD1 (5 bases). V dropped 5 bases and J dropped 2 bases, with 12 bases sitting between them. The CDR3 contains 14 residues. The germline gives CDR1 ENHRY, CDR2 SYGVKD. CDR3 in amino acids: CAISQGGGNTEAFF. For the CDR3, the DNA is TGTGCCATCAGTCAGGGTGGGGGTAACACTGAAGCTTTCTTT.

The V call is TRBV5-1, the J call TRBJ2-7, with 16 bases that match TRBD2. The germline V gene has CDR1 SGHRS and CDR2 YFSETQ. The CDR3 length is 18 residues. V was pared by 6 bases and J by 3 bases, with 12 bases of the junction left unmatched. For the CDR3, the DNA is TGCGCCAGCACCCCTGGGACTAGCGGGAGGGCTAGGAACTACGAGCAGTACTTC. Translation gives CASTPGTSGRARNYEQYF.

The chain has TRBV6-5 and TRBJ1-4, with D possibly being TRBD1 (6 bases). Germline assignment: CDR1 MNHEY and CDR2 SVGAGI. The CDR3 loop spans 14 amino acids. V was trimmed by 2 bases and J by 6 bases, leaving 10 bases between them. CDR3 sequence: CASSYRGADEKLFF. CDR3 coding DNA: TGTGCCAGCAGTTACCGGGGGGCTGATGAAAAACTGTTTTTT.

The CDR3 is CASSFATGDYGYTF. DNA of the CDR3: TGCGCCAGCAGCTTCGCAACAGGGGACTATGGCTACACCTTC. This chain uses TRBV5-1 with TRBJ1-2, with 7 bases that match TRBD1. The CDR3 is made up of 14 amino acids. With 2 bases clipped from V and 3 bases from J, the junction kept 4 bases outside the gene matches. CDR1 is SGHRS and CDR2 is YFSETQ in the germline V gene.

J is TRBJ2-7 and V is TRBV27; 9 bases match TRBD2. The CDR3 consists of 15 residues. V lost 1 base, J lost 7 bases, and 8 bases stayed unmatched. Per germline, CDR1 MNHEY and CDR2 SMNVEV (reference sequence). CDR3 region: CASSLFAGGRGEQYF. The DNA of the CDR3 is TGTGCCAGCAGTTTATTTGCGGGCGGGAGGGGGGAGCAGTACTTC.

This chain links TRBV6-5 with TRBJ2-2; 7 bases line up with TRBD2. The CDR3 runs to 15 residues. CDR1 is MNHEY and CDR2 is SVGAGI in the germline V gene. The trim removed 2 bases at V and 7 bases at J, leaving 7 bases unmatched. The CDR3 DNA reads as TGTGCCAGCAGTTACGGGAGCGGGGTGGGCGGGGAGCTGTTTTTT. This encodes CASSYGSGVGGELFF.

The chain carries TRBV6-6 and TRBJ1-5; D call uncertain. This CDR3 is 13 amino acids long. Trimming removed 6 bases at V and 2 bases at J, with 8 bases between. From germline, CDR1 is MNHNY and CDR2 SVGAGI (reference sequence). The CDR3 nucleotides are TGTGCCAGCAGGAGTGGCGGCAATCAGCCCCAGCATTTT. Translating gives CASRSGGNQPQHF.

The chain employs TRBV2 and TRBJ2-2, with TRBD1 identical over 9 bases. CDR1 is SNHLY, CDR2 FYNNEI, per germline. With 8 bases clipped from V and 4 bases from J, the junction kept 5 bases outside the gene matches. CDR3 length equals 14 residues. The DNA for the CDR3 is TGTGCCAGCCAGTGGACAGGGGTCACCGGGGAGCTGTTTTTT. Encoded protein: CASQWTGVTGELFF.

The J gene is TRBJ2-7, the V gene TRBV6-1; 7 bases align to TRBD2. Looked up from germline, CDR1 is MNHNS and CDR2 is SASEGT. The CDR3 sequence is 15 residues long. The trim removed 6 bases at V and 4 bases at J, leaving 12 bases unmatched. The CDR3 nucleotides are TGTGCCAGCAGAGGACGTGGAGAGGGAGGGTACGAGCAGTACTTC. This codes for CASRGRGEGGYEQYF.

The DNA for the CDR3 is TGTGCCAGCAGTTTTGTCGGCCCGGCCTACGAGCAGTACTTC. As protein: CASSFVGPAYEQYF. The rearrangement joins TRBV28 to TRBJ2-5, with no clear D. The J call is doubtful: the DNA matches TRBJ2-7 better. From germline, CDR1 is MDHEN and CDR2 SYDVKM. The CDR3 is 14 residues long.

The CDR3 region is CASSLESHTGELFF. The CDR3 DNA is TGCGCCAGCAGCCTGGAGTCTCACACCGGGGAGCTGTTTTTT. The chain couples TRBV5-1 to TRBJ2-2; D gene unclear. Trimming took off 4 bases at V and 3 bases at J, with 10 bases between the two ends. The CDR3 has 14 amino acids. CDR1 and CDR2 from the germline V gene are SGHRS and YFSETQ.

This chain connects TRBV15 to TRBJ1-5; D is unclear. From germline, CDR1 is LNHNV and CDR2 YYDKDF (reference sequence). Deletions cut 1 base from V and 5 bases from J, with 12 bases between. This CDR3 comprises 15 residues. The CDR3 spells CATSRVGDKYQPQHF. The CDR3 DNA is TGTGCCACCAGCAGAGTGGGCGACAAATATCAGCCCCAGCATTTT.